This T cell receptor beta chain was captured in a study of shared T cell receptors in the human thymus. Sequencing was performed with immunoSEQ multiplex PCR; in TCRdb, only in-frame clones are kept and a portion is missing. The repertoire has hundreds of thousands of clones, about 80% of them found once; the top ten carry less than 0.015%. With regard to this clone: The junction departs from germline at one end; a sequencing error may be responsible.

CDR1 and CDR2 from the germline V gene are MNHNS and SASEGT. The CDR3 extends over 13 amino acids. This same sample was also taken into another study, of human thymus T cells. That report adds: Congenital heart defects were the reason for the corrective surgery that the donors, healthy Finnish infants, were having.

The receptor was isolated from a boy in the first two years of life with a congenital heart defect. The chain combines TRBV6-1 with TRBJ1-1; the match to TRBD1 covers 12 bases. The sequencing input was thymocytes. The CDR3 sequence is CTSKGTGGVEAFF. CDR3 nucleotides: TGTACCAGCAAAGGGACAGGGGGCGTTGAAGCTTTCTTT.